The clone carrying this TCR beta chain was found many times. Its specificity is not known. The read comes to an end 3 residues before the CDR3 does, leaving the germline J gene to fill in the end. Clones were sequenced by immunoSEQ multiplex PCR, and TCRdb holds only the in-frame ones, with some missing. The sample counts about 52,000 clones, none seen once; the ten largest own approximately 2%. The source of the sample is a study of T cell clonality in common variable immunodeficiency. Study outcomes and limitations: CVID subjects had higher TCRbeta clonality than healthy controls, most marked in about a third. Authors noted CVID clonality's cause needs subpopulation repertoire sequencing.

The V gene lost 3 bases and the J gene lost 3 bases, with 9 bases spanning the gap. Germline V gives CDR1 SGHRS, CDR2 YFSETQ. The CDR3 covers 13 residues. The sequenced sample consisted of peripheral blood mononuclear cells. V usage is TRBV5-1 and J usage is TRBJ1-2, with D unresolved. This receptor was taken from a person aged 18 to 75 in good health. CDR3 bases read: TGCGCCAGCAGCTCAGACTCTTACTATGGC. Amino acids: CASSSDSYYG. The entire CDR3 protein reads CASSSDSYYGYTF.